Shown below are 32 T cell receptor beta chains from a single sample sequenced in a study of blood T cell repertoires in COVID-19. Data came from immunoSEQ multiplex PCR; TCRdb stores just in-frame clones and leaves some out. The sample lists 300,000 to 350,000 clones, about 87% occurring once. The specimen was PBMCs or T cells enriched from blood (not recorded which). The source of these receptors is a man aged 30 to 39 who had recovered from COVID-19.

The rearrangement joins TRBV23-1 to TRBJ2-7; 8 positions match TRBD1. TRBV23-1 is identified as an open reading frame with a role that is uncertain. The CDR3 contains 15 residues. The J segment lost 3 bases and the V segment lost 6 bases, leaving 10 bases of the junction unmatched. In DNA form, the CDR3 reads TGCGCCAGCAGACCAGACAGGGGTCCCGACTACGAGCAGTACTTC. Residues: CASRPDRGPDYEQYF.

The chain carries TRBV24-1 and TRBJ1-6; a possible D gene is TRBD1 (5 bases). Germline V lookup: CDR1 KGHDR, CDR2 SFDVKD. The CDR3 runs to 15 residues. V was pared by 4 bases and J by 8 bases, with 14 bases between. CDR3 protein: CATSDATGDDSPLHF. In DNA form, the CDR3 reads TGTGCCACCAGTGACGCGACGGGGGACGATTCACCCCTCCACTTT.

The V call is TRBV7-9, the J call TRBJ2-7; the match to TRBD1 covers 9 bases. The CDR3 length is 19 residues. V lost 0 bases and J lost 1; bases outside the gene matches: 13. CDR1 is SEHNR and CDR2 is FQNEAQ in the germline V gene (reference sequence). The CDR3 DNA sequence: TGTGCCAGCAGCTTAGCGTTCGGGACAGGGAGGTTAGGGTCCTACGAGCAGTACTTC. Its translation: CASSLAFGTGRLGSYEQYF.

As to this clone: This same CDR3 is encoded by further DNA sequences in the sample. The V and J genes are TRBV27 and TRBJ1-2; 8 bases fit TRBD1. V was clipped by 3 bases and J by 6 bases; unmatched bases: 3. The length of the CDR3 is 13 residues. Germline loops: CDR1 MNHEY, CDR2 SMNVEV (reference sequence). Written as DNA, the CDR3 is TGTGCCAGCAGTTTTGACAGGGGCCATGGCTACACCTTC. Protein: CASSFDRGHGYTF.

This sequence joins TRBV11-2 and TRBJ1-1, with unresolved D. The CDR3 totals 13 residues. CDR1 is SGHAT and CDR2 is FQNNGV in the germline V gene. Trimming took off 3 bases at V and 0 bases at J, with 5 bases between the two ends. CDR3 protein: CASSLRVNTEAFF. In nucleotides, the CDR3 is TGTGCCAGCAGCTTGCGGGTGAACACTGAAGCTTTCTTT. Based on the CDR3 plus reference TRBV11-2 and TRBJ1-1, the full variable domain is EAGVAQSPRYKIIEKRQSVAFWCNPISGHATLYWYQQILGQGPKLLIQFQNNGVVDDSQLPKDRFSAERLKGVDSTLKIQPAKLEDSAVYLCASSLRVNTEAFFGQGTRLTVV.

DNA for the CDR3: TGTGCCAGCAGTTACGGGGGGGCCAACTACGAGCAGTACTTC. This sequence encodes CASSYGGANYEQYF. The J gene is TRBJ2-7, the V gene TRBV6-2 or TRBV6-3, with TRBD2 as a possible D gene (7 bases). CDR1 is MNHEY, CDR2 SVGEGT, per germline. The V gene lost 2 bases and the J gene lost 3 bases, with 11 bases spanning the gap. This CDR3 spans 14 amino acids.

The genes are TRBV5-4 and TRBJ1-1; D not certain. The CDR3 extends over 14 amino acids. V was clipped by 0 bases and J by 1 base, with 7 bases between them. The germline V gene has CDR1 SGHNT and CDR2 YYREEE (reference sequence). CDR3 coding DNA: TGTGCCAGCAGCTTGGCCCTAGCGAACACTGAAGCTTTCTTT. Translated: CASSLALANTEAFF.

The chain combines TRBV12-3 or TRBV12-4 with TRBJ2-3, with D possibly being TRBD1 (5 bases). CDR3 length: 12 residues. The V end lost 2 bases, the J end lost 7 bases, and 7 bases lay between the germline ends. The CDR3 spells CASSLQGYTQYF. CDR3 coding DNA: TGTGCCAGCAGTTTACAGGGATATACGCAGTATTTT.

The chain uses TRBV11-3 and TRBJ1-2; TRBD1 is a possible D gene (6 bases). The CDR3 spans 13 residues. V lost 4 bases and J lost 4, with 10 bases in between. Germline V lookup: CDR1 SGHNT, CDR2 YENEEA. CDR3 protein: CASSSKDSYGYTF. The CDR3 DNA reads TGTGCCAGCAGCTCGAAGGACAGCTATGGCTACACCTTC.

About this clone itself: Other DNA sequences in this sample translate to the same CDR3. The chain couples TRBV5-1 to TRBJ1-2; tentative D call: TRBD1 (6 bases). V lost 0 bases and J lost 3, with 9 bases in between. Germline CDR1 is SGHRS and CDR2 is YFSETQ. The CDR3 totals 14 residues. The DNA of the CDR3 is TGCGCCAGCAGCTTGGCCAGGGGTGACTATGGCTACACCTTC. It is translated as CASSLARGDYGYTF.

The chain combines TRBV7-9 with TRBJ1-5, with 7 positions matching TRBD1. From germline, CDR1 is SEHNR and CDR2 FQNEAQ (reference sequence). The CDR3 length is 12 residues. V dropped 1 base and J dropped 10; count of bases not matched to a gene: 1. As DNA, the CDR3 is TGTGCCAGCAGCTTAGGGGACAGCCCCCAGCATTTT. Its protein product is CASSLGDSPQHF. Combining the CDR3 with reference TRBV7-9 and TRBJ1-5 gives the whole variable domain DTGVSQNPRHKITKRGQNVTFRCDPISEHNRLYWYRQTLGQGPEFLTYFQNEAQLEKSRLLSDRFSAERPKGSFSTLEIQRTEQGDSAMYLCASSLGDSPQHFGDGTRLSIL.

This chain joins TRBV6-1 and TRBJ2-5; 7 bases align to TRBD1. The CDR3 consists of 15 residues. The germline V gene has CDR1 MNHNS and CDR2 SASEGT. V dropped 2 bases and J dropped 5; count of bases not matched to a gene: 8. The CDR3 sequence is CASSEFIQGMETQYF. The DNA of the CDR3 is TGTGCCAGCAGTGAATTTATACAGGGGATGGAGACCCAGTACTTC.

CDR3 nucleotide sequence: TGTGCCAGTAGTACTGCAGGGGGCGTAGGGACTGAAGCTTTCTTT. This translates into CASSTAGGVGTEAFF. The V call is TRBV19, the J call TRBJ1-1, with 8 positions matching TRBD1. J lost 5 bases, V lost 4 bases, and 9 bases had no gene match. Germline loops: CDR1 LNHDA, CDR2 SQIVND (reference sequence). The CDR3 runs 15 residues.

The chain links TRBV13 to TRBJ2-7, with TRBD1 matching 7 bases. The germline V gene encodes CDR1 PRHDT and CDR2 FYEKMQ (reference sequence). This CDR3 comprises 15 residues. The J segment lost 4 bases and the V segment lost 5 bases, leaving 11 bases of the junction unmatched. This chain's CDR3 is CASSGPGTEDYEQYF. CDR3 DNA sequence: TGTGCCAGCAGCGGACCCGGGACAGAAGATTACGAGCAGTACTTC.

The chain recombines TRBV12-3 or TRBV12-4 with TRBJ2-7; a possible D gene is TRBD2 (6 bases). This CDR3 is 13 amino acids long. V lost 3 bases and J lost 5, with 11 bases in between. CDR3 region: CASSLWGVHEQYF. The CDR3, as DNA: TGTGCCAGCAGTTTGTGGGGGGTACACGAGCAGTACTTC.

The chain is built from TRBV28 and TRBJ2-7, with D perhaps matching TRBD1 (6 bases). From germline, CDR1 is MDHEN and CDR2 SYDVKM. Trimming took 2 bases from V and 1 from J, leaving 12 bases between them. The CDR3 covers 15 residues. CDR3 nucleotides: TGTGCCAGCAGTTTACGGGGACATCAATCCTACGAGCAGTACTTC. It encodes CASSLRGHQSYEQYF.

This chain links TRBV11-2 with TRBJ1-1; TRBD1 might be the D (5 bases). Trimming took off 5 bases at V and 0 bases at J, with 13 bases between the two ends. Per the germline V gene, CDR1 is SGHAT and CDR2 is FQNNGV. This CDR3 region has 15 residues. CDR3 bases: TGTGCCAGCAGCCCCCGACAGATTCTGAACACTGAAGCTTTCTTT. Its translation: CASSPRQILNTEAFF.

In its sample, this clone was seen once. The chain has TRBV3-1 (or the pseudogene TRBV3-2) and TRBJ1-1; D possibly corresponds to TRBD1 (5 bases). Trimming pared 0 bases from V and 5 bases from J, leaving 22 bases between. Germline values: CDR1 LGHDT, CDR2 YNNKEL (reference sequence). CDR3 size: 18 residues. The CDR3 nucleotides read TGTGCCAGCAGCCAAGAAGGGCCCCGAGGAGGGACGGGGACTGAAGCTTTCTTT. Amino acids: CASSQEGPRGGTGTEAFF.

The J gene is TRBJ2-5, the V gene TRBV4-1, with D perhaps TRBD1 (6 bases). Germline loops: CDR1 MGHRA, CDR2 YSYEKL. V was clipped by 3 bases and J by 3 bases, with 11 bases between them. The CDR3 is 14 residues long. In nucleotides, the CDR3 is TGCGCCAGCAGCCAGACACAGGGTGAAGAGACCCAGTACTTC. It encodes CASSQTQGEETQYF.

The V gene is TRBV5-1, the J gene TRBJ2-3; 8 nucleotides line up with TRBD1. Germline V gene sequence: CDR1 SGHRS, CDR2 YFSETQ. CDR3 size: 15 residues. V lost 1 base and J lost 4; bases outside the gene matches: 5. This chain's CDR3 is CASSLTRGRSDTQYF. The CDR3 DNA reads as TGCGCCAGCAGCTTGACCAGGGGGCGATCAGATACGCAGTATTTT.

This clone was seen only a few times. V usage is TRBV3-1 (or the pseudogene TRBV3-2) and J usage is TRBJ1-2, with D possibly TRBD1 on 6 matching bases. The germline V and J ends were trimmed by 0 bases and 2 bases, with 10 bases remaining between them. There are 15 residues in the CDR3. Germline CDR1 is LGHDT and CDR2 is YNNKEL (reference sequence). CDR3 bases: TGTGCCAGCAGCCAAGATCCGGGACACAACTATGGCTACACCTTC. This translates into CASSQDPGHNYGYTF.

The chain has TRBV28 and TRBJ1-4; tentative D call: TRBD1 (5 bases). Trimming left V 6 bases short and J 8 bases short, with 19 bases between. The CDR3 spans 15 residues. Germline V gives CDR1 MDHEN, CDR2 SYDVKM. CDR3 protein: CASSSSEGAGEKLFF. CDR3 nucleotides: TGTGCCAGCAGCTCCTCGGAAGGGGCCGGAGAAAAACTGTTTTTT.

V usage is TRBV7-9 and J usage is TRBJ1-5; TRBD1 aligns across 9 bases. Trimming took 5 bases from V and 7 from J; bases not matched to a gene: 9. The CDR3 consists of 15 residues. CDR1 and CDR2 (germline): SEHNR, FQNEAQ (reference sequence). The CDR3 DNA follows: TGTGCCAGCAGCCCTCGGACAGGGGAGGGCCAGCCCCAGCATTTT. Its translation: CASSPRTGEGQPQHF. Full variable domain (outside the CDR3, taken from reference TRBV7-9 and TRBJ1-5): DTGVSQNPRHKITKRGQNVTFRCDPISEHNRLYWYRQTLGQGPEFLTYFQNEAQLEKSRLLSDRFSAERPKGSFSTLEIQRTEQGDSAMYLCASSPRTGEGQPQHFGDGTRLSIL.

The gene calls are TRBV7-9 and TRBJ2-3, with 8 bases that match TRBD1. The V gene's germline CDR1 is SEHNR and CDR2 FQNEAQ (reference sequence). J gave up 4 bases and V 6 bases, and 12 bases lay outside the gene matches. The CDR3 consists of 16 residues. Here the CDR3 DNA reads TGTGCCAGCAGTACCTACAGGGGGTTTGGGGCAGATACGCAGTATTTT. Translated, it gives CASSTYRGFGADTQYF.

The chain uses TRBV29-1 and TRBJ1-5; 10 bases match TRBD1. Germline V gene lookup returns CDR1 SQVTM and CDR2 ANQGSEA. This CDR3 has 13 residues. Losses at the gene ends were 5 bases for V and 11 bases for J; bases not matched to a gene: 9. CDR3 in DNA: TGCAGCGTTCCCGGGACAGGGGATGTGGCCCAGCATTTT. Encoded protein: CSVPGTGDVAQHF.

This clone has only a few counts. The V and J genes are TRBV12-3 or TRBV12-4 and TRBJ2-5; possibly TRBD2 for D (5 bases). The V end was cut by 6 bases, the J end by 10 bases, with 18 bases between. CDR3 length equals 13 residues. In DNA, the CDR3 is TGTGCCAGCAGCCCGACATCACCGGGGATCCAGTACTTC. Translation: CASSPTSPGIQYF.

J is TRBJ2-1 and V is TRBV5-5; the match to TRBD2 covers 7 bases. This CDR3 spans 13 amino acids. Germline V lookup: CDR1 SGHKS, CDR2 YYEKEE (reference sequence). Trimming took 4 bases from V and 2 from J; bases not matched to a gene: 0. CDR3 residues: CASSREAYNEQFF. The CDR3 DNA sequence: TGTGCCAGCAGCCGGGAGGCCTACAATGAGCAGTTCTTC.

This clone has more than one count but fewer than ten. The V and J genes are TRBV19 and TRBJ2-7; D uncertain. This CDR3 region has 12 residues. V lost 5 bases to trimming and J lost 0 bases, with 5 bases between them. Looked up from germline, CDR1 is LNHDA and CDR2 is SQIVND (reference sequence). The CDR3 sequence: CASSESSYEQYF. The CDR3 DNA follows: TGTGCCAGTAGTGAGAGCTCCTACGAGCAGTACTTC.

In its sample, this clone was seen a few times. The gene calls are TRBV5-4 and TRBJ1-2, with D perhaps matching TRBD1 (5 bases). Trimming removed 3 bases from V and 2 bases from J, with 8 bases in between. CDR1 and CDR2 (germline): SGHNT, YYREEE (reference sequence). The CDR3 is 13 amino acids. The CDR3, as DNA: TGTGCCAGCAGCTCGGACAACAACTATGGCTACACCTTC. Translated, it gives CASSSDNNYGYTF.

This clone was observed a few times. The chain has TRBV2 and TRBJ2-2, with a tentative D call TRBD1 (6 bases). There are 16 residues in the CDR3. V was cut by 5 bases and J by 2 bases, with 15 bases left in between. Germline V gene sequence: CDR1 SNHLY, CDR2 FYNNEI. CDR3 sequence (DNA): TGTGCCAGCAGTACCCCCGGGACACAAAACACCGGGGAGCTGTTTTTT. Translation: CASSTPGTQNTGELFF.

The chain joins TRBV19 to TRBJ1-1, with D unresolved. The V end lost 4 bases, the J end lost 5 bases, and 11 bases lay between the germline ends. The CDR3 is 13 residues long. Germline V gives CDR1 LNHDA, CDR2 SQIVND (reference sequence). The CDR3 spells CASSSKLGTEAFF. The CDR3 nucleotides are TGTGCCAGTAGTAGTAAACTCGGGACTGAAGCTTTCTTT. Full variable domain (remainder filled in from reference TRBV19 and TRBJ1-1): DGGITQSPKYLFRKEGQNVTLSCEQNLNHDAMYWYRQDPGQGLRLIYYSQIVNDFQKGDIAEGYSVSREKKESFPLTVTSAQKNPTAFYLCASSSKLGTEAFFGQGTRLTVV.

The table lists this clone with a few counts. The chain employs TRBV3-1 (or the pseudogene TRBV3-2) and TRBJ2-7; 7 bases align to TRBD1. The CDR3 runs to 14 residues. Per germline, CDR1 LGHDT and CDR2 YNNKEL (reference sequence). V was clipped by 1 base and J by 6 bases; unmatched bases: 6. CDR3 loop: CASSQVTGFSEQYF. CDR3 in DNA: TGTGCCAGCAGCCAAGTGACAGGGTTTAGCGAGCAGTACTTC.